This is a list of T cell receptor beta chains from one sample in a study of T-cell memory formation after mild COVID-19. MiXCR was run by TCRdb on the 5' RACE reads, yielding one entry per CDR3 protein. The table includes some 120,000 distinct CDR3 sequences, about a sixth detected once. What was sequenced was PBMCs or a T cell subset sorted from them (not recorded which). Receptors originate from a man younger than 30 who had mild COVID-19 (a few samples of this study predate the infection). Cell type and time point are not known. The CDR3 runs from the conserved cysteine through the conserved F or W. The D gene is left open where the match is weak. Size tells how often a clone was seen (once, few, many) or the class of an expanded clone, and some rows leave it out.

V: TRBV7-6
J: TRBJ2-7
D: TRBD1
size: .
DNA: TGTGCCAGCAGTCCTTTCTCCGAGGATCCGGGACAGGTGGGGTACGAGCAGTACTTC
CDR3: CASSPFSEDPGQVGYEQYF

V: TRBV6-5
J: TRBJ2-4
D: TRBD1
size: .
DNA: TGTGCCAGCAGTTACTCAGGGGGCGCCAAAAACATTCAGTACTTC
CDR3: CASSYSGGAKNIQYF

V: TRBV7-2
J: TRBJ2-5
D: .
size: few
DNA: TGTGCCAGCAGCTTAGCGGGGGGCCTAGAGACCCAGTACTTC
CDR3: CASSLAGGLETQYF

V: TRBV7-3
J: TRBJ2-1
D: .
size: many
DNA: TGTGCCAGCAGCCACGAGCGGGTTCCCTACAATGAGCAGTTCTTC
CDR3: CASSHERVPYNEQFF

V: TRBV5-1
J: TRBJ1-3
D: .
size: few
DNA: TGCGCCAGCAGCAACACCCTACAGGGAGCAGGAAACACCATATATTTT
CDR3: CASSNTLQGAGNTIYF

V: TRBV5-5
J: TRBJ2-3
D: .
size: .
DNA: TGTGCCAGCTCCCGAGGAGGGAGAGGCACAGATACGCAGTATTTT
CDR3: CASSRGGRGTDTQYF

V: TRBV12-3/TRBV12-4
J: TRBJ1-5
D: .
size: few
DNA: TGTGCCAGCAGTTTTTCCGGGTTATCTGGGAATCAGCCCCAGCATTTT
CDR3: CASSFSGLSGNQPQHF

V: TRBV5-1
J: TRBJ2-5
D: TRBD2
size: .
DNA: TGCGCCAGCAGCTCCCTAACTAGCGGGGAAAGTCAAGAGACCCAGTACTTC
CDR3: CASSSLTSGESQETQYF

V: TRBV29-1
J: TRBJ1-1
D: .
size: .
DNA: TGCAGCGTTGCGGACGGCCTGGGGGATGAAGCTTTCTTT
CDR3: CSVADGLGDEAFF

V: TRBV2
J: TRBJ1-2
D: TRBD1
size: .
DNA: TGTGCCAGCAGTGAGGGGACAGGCCGTAACTATGGCTACACCTTC
CDR3: CASSEGTGRNYGYTF

V: TRBV12-3/TRBV12-4
J: TRBJ2-3
D: TRBD2
size: .
DNA: TGTGCCAGCAGTTTAGGACTAGCTCTGACAGATACGCAGTATTTT
CDR3: CASSLGLALTDTQYF

V: TRBV30
J: TRBJ2-5
D: .
size: many
DNA: TGTGCCGCGCACCCGGGCCAGGGACAAGAGACCCAGTACTTC
CDR3: CAAHPGQGQETQYF

V: TRBV6-5
J: TRBJ1-1
D: TRBD1
size: .
DNA: TGTGCCAGCAGTTACAGGGGGCTGAACACTGAAGCTTTCTTT
CDR3: CASSYRGLNTEAFF